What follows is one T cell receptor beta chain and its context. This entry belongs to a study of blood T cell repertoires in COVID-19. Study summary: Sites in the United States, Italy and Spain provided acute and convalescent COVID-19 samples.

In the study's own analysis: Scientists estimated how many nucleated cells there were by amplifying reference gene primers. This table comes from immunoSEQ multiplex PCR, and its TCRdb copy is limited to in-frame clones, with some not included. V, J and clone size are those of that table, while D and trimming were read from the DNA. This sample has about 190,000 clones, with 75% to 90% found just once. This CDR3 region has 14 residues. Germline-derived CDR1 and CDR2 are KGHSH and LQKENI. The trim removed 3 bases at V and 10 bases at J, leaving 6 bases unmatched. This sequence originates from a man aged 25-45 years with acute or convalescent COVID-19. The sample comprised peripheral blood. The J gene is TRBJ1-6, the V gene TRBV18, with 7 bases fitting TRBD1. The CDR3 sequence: CASSPTGLGSPLHF. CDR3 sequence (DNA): TGTGCCAGCTCACCGACAGGGCTTGGGTCACCCCTCCACTTT.